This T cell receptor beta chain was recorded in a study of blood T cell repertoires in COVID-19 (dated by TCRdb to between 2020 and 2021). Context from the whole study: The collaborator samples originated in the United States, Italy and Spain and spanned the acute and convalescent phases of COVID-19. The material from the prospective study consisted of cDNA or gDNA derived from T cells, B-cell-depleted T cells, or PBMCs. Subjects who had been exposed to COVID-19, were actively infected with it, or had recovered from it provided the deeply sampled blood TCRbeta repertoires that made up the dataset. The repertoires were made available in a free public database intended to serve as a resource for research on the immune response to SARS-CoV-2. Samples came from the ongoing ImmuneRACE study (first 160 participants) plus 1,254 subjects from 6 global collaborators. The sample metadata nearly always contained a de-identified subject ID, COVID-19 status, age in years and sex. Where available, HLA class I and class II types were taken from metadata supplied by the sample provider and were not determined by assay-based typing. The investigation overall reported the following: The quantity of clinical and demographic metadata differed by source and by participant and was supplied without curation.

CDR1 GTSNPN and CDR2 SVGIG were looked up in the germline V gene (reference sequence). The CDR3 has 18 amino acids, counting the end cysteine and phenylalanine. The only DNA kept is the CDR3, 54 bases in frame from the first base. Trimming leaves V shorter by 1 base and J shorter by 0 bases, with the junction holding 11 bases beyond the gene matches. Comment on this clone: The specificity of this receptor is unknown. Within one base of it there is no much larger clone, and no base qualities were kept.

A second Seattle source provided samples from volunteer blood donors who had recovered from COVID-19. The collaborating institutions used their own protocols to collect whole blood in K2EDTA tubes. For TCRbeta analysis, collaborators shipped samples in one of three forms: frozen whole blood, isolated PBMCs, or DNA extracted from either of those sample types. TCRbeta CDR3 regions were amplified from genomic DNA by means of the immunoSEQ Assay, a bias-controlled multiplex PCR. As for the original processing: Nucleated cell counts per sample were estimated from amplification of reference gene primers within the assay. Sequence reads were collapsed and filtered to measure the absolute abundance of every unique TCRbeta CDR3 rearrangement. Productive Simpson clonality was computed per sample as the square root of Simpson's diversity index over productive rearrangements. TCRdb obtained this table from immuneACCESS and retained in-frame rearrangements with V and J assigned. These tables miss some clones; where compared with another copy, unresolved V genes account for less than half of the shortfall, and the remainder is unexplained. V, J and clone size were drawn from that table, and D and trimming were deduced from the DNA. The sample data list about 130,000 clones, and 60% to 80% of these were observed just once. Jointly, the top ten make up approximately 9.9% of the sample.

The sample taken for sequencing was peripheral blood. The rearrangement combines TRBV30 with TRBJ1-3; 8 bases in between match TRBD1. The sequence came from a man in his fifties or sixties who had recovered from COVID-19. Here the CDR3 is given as CAWSEPGTGVYSGNTIYF. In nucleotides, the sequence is TGTGCCTGGAGTGAACCCGGGACAGGAGTCTACTCTGGAAACACCATATATTTT. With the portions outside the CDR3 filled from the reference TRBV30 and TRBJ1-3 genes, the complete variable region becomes SQTIHQWPATLVQPVGSPLSLECTVEGTSNPNLYWYRQAAGRGLQLLFYSVGIGQISSEVPQNLSASRPQDRQFILSSKKLLLSDSGFYLCAWSEPGTGVYSGNTIYFGEGSWLTVV.